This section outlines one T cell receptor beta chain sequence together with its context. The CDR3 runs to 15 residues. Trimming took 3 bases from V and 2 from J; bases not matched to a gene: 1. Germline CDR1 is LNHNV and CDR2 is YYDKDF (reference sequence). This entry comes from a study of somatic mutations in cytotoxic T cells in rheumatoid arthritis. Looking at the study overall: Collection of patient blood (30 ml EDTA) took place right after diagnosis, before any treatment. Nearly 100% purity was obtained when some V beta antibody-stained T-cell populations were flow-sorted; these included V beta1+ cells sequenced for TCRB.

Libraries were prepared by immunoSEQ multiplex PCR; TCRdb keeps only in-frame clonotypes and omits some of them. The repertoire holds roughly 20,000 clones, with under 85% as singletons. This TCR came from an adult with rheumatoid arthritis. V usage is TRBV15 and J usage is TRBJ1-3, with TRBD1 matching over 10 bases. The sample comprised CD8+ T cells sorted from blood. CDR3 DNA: TGTGCCACCAGCAGCGACAGGGGGCCTGGAAACACCATATATTTT. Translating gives CATSSDRGPGNTIYF.